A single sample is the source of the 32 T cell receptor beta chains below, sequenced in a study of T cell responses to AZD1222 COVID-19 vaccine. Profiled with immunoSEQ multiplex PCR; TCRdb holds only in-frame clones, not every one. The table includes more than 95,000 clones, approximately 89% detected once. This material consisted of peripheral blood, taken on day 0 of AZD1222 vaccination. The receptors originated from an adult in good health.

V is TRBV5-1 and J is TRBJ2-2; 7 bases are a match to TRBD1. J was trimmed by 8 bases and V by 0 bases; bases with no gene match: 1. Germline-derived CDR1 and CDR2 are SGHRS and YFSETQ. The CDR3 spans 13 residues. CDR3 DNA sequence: TGCGCCAGCAGCTTGGGACAGGGAGGGGAGCTGTTTTTT. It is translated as CASSLGQGGELFF.

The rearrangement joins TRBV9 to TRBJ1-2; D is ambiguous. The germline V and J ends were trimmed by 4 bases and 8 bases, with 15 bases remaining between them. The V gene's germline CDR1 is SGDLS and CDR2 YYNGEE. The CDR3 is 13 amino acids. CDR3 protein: CASSPYKNDGYTF. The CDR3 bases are TGTGCCAGCAGCCCTTACAAGAACGACGGCTACACCTTC. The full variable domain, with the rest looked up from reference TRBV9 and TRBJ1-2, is DSGVTQTPKHLITATGQRVTLRCSPRSGDLSVYWYQQSLDQGLQFLIQYYNGEERAKGNILERFSAQQFPDLHSELNLSSLELGDSALYFCASSPYKNDGYTFGSGTRLTVV.

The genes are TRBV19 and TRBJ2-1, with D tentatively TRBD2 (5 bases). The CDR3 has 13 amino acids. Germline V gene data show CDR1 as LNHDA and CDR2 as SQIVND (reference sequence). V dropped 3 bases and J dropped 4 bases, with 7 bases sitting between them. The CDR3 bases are TGTGCCAGTAGTATCGGGGTGTACAATGAGCAGTTCTTC. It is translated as CASSIGVYNEQFF. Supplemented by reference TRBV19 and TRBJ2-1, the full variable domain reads DGGITQSPKYLFRKEGQNVTLSCEQNLNHDAMYWYRQDPGQGLRLIYYSQIVNDFQKGDIAEGYSVSREKKESFPLTVTSAQKNPTAFYLCASSIGVYNEQFFGPGTRLTVL.

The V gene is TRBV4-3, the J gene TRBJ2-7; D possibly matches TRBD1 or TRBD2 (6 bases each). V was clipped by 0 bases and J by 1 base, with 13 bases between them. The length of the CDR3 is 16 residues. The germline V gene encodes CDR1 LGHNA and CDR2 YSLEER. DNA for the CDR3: TGCGCCAGCAGCCAAGATGGGGGGCTAGGATCCTACGAGCAGTACTTC. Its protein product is CASSQDGGLGSYEQYF.

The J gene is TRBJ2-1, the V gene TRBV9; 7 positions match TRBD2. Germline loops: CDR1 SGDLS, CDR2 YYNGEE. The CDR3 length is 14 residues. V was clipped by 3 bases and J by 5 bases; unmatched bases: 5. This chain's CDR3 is CASSARETDNEQFF. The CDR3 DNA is TGTGCCAGCAGCGCGCGGGAGACGGACAATGAGCAGTTCTTC. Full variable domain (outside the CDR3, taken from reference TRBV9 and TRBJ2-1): DSGVTQTPKHLITATGQRVTLRCSPRSGDLSVYWYQQSLDQGLQFLIQYYNGEERAKGNILERFSAQQFPDLHSELNLSSLELGDSALYFCASSARETDNEQFFGPGTRLTVL.

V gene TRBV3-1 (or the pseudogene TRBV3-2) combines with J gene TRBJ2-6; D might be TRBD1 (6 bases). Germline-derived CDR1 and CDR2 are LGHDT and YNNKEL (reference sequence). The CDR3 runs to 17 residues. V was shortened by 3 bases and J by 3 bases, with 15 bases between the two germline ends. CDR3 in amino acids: CASSHGTMRNGANVLTF. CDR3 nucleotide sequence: TGTGCCAGCAGCCACGGGACAATGAGGAATGGGGCCAACGTCCTGACTTTC.

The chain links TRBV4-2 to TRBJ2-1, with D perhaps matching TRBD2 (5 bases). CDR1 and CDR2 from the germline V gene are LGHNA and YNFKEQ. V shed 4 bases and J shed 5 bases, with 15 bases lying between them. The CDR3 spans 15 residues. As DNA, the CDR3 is TGTGCCAGCAGCCGCGAAGTGGACTGGAACAATGAGCAGTTCTTC. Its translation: CASSREVDWNNEQFF.

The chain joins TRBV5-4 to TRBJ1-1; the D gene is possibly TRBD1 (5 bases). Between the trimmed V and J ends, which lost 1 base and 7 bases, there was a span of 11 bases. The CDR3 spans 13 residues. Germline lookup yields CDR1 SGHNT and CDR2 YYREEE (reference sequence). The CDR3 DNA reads TGTGCCAGCAGCTTGACGGCAGGGAATGAAGCTTTCTTT. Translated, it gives CASSLTAGNEAFF. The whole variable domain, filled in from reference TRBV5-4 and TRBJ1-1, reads ETGVTQSPTHLIKTRGQQVTLRCSSQSGHNTVSWYQQALGQGPQFIFQYYREEENGRGNFPPRFSGLQFPNYSSELNVNALELDDSALYLCASSLTAGNEAFFGQGTRLTVV.

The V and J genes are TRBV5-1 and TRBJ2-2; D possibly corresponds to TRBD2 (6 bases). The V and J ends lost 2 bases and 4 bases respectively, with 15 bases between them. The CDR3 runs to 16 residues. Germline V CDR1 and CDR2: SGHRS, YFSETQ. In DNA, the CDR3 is TGCGCCAGCAGCTTTTCAGGGTTAGCGGTCACCGGGGAGCTGTTTTTT. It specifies CASSFSGLAVTGELFF.

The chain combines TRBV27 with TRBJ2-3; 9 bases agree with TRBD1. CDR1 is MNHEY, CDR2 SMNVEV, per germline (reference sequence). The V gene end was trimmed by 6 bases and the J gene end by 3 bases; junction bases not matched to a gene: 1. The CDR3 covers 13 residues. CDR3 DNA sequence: TGTGCCAGCAGGACAGGGGGGACAGATACGCAGTATTTT. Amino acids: CASRTGGTDTQYF.

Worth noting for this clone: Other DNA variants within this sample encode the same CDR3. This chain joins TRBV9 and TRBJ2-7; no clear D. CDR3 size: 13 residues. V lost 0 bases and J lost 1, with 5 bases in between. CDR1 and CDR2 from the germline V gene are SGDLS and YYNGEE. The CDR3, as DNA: TGTGCCAGCAGCGTAGCACCTTCCTACGAGCAGTACTTC. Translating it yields CASSVAPSYEQYF.

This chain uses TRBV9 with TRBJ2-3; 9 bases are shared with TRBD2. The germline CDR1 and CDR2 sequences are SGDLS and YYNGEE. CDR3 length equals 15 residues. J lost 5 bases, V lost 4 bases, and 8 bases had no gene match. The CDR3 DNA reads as TGTGCCAGCAGCATCTTAGCGGGAGCTGAAGATACGCAGTATTTT. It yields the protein CASSILAGAEDTQYF. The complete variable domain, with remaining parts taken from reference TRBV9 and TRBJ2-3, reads DSGVTQTPKHLITATGQRVTLRCSPRSGDLSVYWYQQSLDQGLQFLIQYYNGEERAKGNILERFSAQQFPDLHSELNLSSLELGDSALYFCASSILAGAEDTQYFGPGTRLTVL.

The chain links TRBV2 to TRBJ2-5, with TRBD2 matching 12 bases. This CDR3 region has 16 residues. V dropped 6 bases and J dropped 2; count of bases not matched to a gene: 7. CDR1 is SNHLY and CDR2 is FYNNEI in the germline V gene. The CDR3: CASRPGLAGSQETQYF. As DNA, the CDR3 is TGTGCCAGCAGACCCGGACTAGCGGGGTCTCAAGAGACCCAGTACTTC. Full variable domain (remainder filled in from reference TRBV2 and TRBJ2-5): EPEVTQTPSHQVTQMGQEVILRCVPISNHLYFYWYRQILGQKVEFLVSFYNNEISEKSEIFDDQFSVERPDGSNFTLKIRSTKLEDSAMYFCASRPGLAGSQETQYFGPGTRLLVL.

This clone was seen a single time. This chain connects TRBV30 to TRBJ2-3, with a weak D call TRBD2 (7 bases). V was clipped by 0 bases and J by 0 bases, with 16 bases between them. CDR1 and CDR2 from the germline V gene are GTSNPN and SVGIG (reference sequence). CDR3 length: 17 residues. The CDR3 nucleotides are TGTGCCTGGAGTGTAGGGGGGGCGACGTTTAGCACAGATACGCAGTATTTT. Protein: CAWSVGGATFSTDTQYF.

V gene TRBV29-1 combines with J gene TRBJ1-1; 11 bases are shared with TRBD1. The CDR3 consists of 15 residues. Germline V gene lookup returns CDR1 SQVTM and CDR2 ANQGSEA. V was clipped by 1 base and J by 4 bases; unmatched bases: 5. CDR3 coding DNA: TGCAGCGTTGAAGGCCCCGGGACAGGGGGCACTGAAGCTTTCTTT. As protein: CSVEGPGTGGTEAFF.

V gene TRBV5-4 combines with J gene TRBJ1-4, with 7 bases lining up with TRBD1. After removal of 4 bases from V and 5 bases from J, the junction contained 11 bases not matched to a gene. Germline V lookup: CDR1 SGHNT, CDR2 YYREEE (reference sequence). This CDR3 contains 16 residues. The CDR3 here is CASSLGGGAANEKLFF. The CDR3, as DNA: TGTGCCAGCAGCCTTGGAGGGGGCGCAGCGAATGAAAAACTGTTTTTT.

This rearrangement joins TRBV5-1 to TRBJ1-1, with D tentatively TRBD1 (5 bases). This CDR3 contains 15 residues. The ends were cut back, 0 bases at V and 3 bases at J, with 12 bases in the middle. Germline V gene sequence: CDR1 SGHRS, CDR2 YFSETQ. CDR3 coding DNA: TGCGCCAGCAGCTTGGACAGGCCGATAGACACTGAAGCTTTCTTT. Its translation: CASSLDRPIDTEAFF.

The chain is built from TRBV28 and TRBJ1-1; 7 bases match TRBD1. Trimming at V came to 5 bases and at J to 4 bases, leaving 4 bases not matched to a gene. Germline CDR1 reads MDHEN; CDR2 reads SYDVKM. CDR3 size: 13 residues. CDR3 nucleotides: TGTGCCAGCAGTGGCTACAGGGGCACTGAAGCTTTCTTT. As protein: CASSGYRGTEAFF.

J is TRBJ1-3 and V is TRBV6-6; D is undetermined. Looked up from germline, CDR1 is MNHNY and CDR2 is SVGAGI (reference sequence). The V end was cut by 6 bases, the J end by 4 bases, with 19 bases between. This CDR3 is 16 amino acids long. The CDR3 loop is CASRTPRGSSGNTIYF. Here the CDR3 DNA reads TGTGCCAGCAGGACGCCCCGGGGATCGTCCGGAAACACCATATATTTT.

CDR3 DNA: TGTGCCATCAGTGGTGGACAGATGAACACTGAAGCTTTCTTT. It yields the protein CAISGGQMNTEAFF. V and J are TRBV10-3 and TRBJ1-1; perhaps TRBD1 as D (6 bases). Germline loops: CDR1 ENHRY, CDR2 SYGVKD. The V gene lost 4 bases and the J gene lost 0 bases, with 9 bases spanning the gap. The CDR3 covers 14 residues.

CDR3 nucleotide sequence: TGTGCCAGCAGTTACGGGGGGCCTGGAGAGACCCAGTACTTC. Protein: CASSYGGPGETQYF. The genes are TRBV6-5 and TRBJ2-5, with D tentatively TRBD1 or TRBD2 (6 bases each). CDR1 is MNHEY, CDR2 SVGAGI, per germline. V was pared by 2 bases and J by 4 bases, with 11 bases between. CDR3 length: 14 residues.

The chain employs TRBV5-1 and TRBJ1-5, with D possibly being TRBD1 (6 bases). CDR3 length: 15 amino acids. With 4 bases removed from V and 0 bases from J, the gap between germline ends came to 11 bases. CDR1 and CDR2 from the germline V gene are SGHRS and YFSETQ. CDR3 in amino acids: CASSIGQYSNQPQHF. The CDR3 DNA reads TGCGCCAGCAGCATCGGACAGTATAGCAATCAGCCCCAGCATTTT.

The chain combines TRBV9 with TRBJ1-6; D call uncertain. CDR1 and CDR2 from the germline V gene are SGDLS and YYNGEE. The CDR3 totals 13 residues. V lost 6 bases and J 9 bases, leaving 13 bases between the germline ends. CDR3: CASTREGGSPLHF. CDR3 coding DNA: TGTGCCAGCACGCGAGAGGGAGGTTCACCCCTCCACTTT.

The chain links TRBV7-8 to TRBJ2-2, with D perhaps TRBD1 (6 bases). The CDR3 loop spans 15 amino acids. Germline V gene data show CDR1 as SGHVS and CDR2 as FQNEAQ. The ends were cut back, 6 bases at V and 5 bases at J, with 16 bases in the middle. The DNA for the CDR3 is TGTGCCAGCAGACAAAACAGGGTCGGGACCGGGGAGCTGTTTTTT. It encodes CASRQNRVGTGELFF.

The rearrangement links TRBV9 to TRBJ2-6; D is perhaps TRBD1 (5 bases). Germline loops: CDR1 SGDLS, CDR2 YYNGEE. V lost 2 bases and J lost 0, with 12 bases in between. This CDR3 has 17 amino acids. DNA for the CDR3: TGTGCCAGCAGCGTTGAGTTTCAGGGCTCTGGGGCCAACGTCCTGACTTTC. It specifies CASSVEFQGSGANVLTF. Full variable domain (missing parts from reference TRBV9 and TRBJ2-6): DSGVTQTPKHLITATGQRVTLRCSPRSGDLSVYWYQQSLDQGLQFLIQYYNGEERAKGNILERFSAQQFPDLHSELNLSSLELGDSALYFCASSVEFQGSGANVLTFGAGSRLTVL.

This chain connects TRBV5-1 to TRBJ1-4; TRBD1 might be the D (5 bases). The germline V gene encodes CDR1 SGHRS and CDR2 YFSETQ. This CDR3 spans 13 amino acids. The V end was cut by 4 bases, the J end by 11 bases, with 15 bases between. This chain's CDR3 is CASSKGQEWKLFF. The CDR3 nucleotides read TGCGCCAGCAGCAAGGGGCAGGAGTGGAAACTGTTTTTT.

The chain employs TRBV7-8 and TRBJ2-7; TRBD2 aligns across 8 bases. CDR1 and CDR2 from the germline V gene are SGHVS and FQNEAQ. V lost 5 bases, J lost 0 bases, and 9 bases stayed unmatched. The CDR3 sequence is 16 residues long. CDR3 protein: CASSRGGIRSSYEQYF. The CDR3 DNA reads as TGTGCCAGCAGCCGGGGGGGTATCAGGAGCTCCTACGAGCAGTACTTC.

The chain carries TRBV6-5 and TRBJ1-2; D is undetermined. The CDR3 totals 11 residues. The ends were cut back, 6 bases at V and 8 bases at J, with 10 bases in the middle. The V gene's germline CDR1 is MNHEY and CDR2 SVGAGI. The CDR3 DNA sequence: TGTGCCAGCAGAGACCAGGCGGGCTACACCTTC. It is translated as CASRDQAGYTF.

This CDR3 reads CASALGHWSEKLFF. The CDR3 DNA reads TGCGCCAGCGCTTTAGGGCACTGGTCTGAAAAACTGTTTTTT. The rearrangement links TRBV5-1 to TRBJ1-4; unclear D gene. The ends were cut back, 7 bases at V and 7 bases at J, with 17 bases in the middle. CDR3 size: 14 residues. Germline V gene sequence: CDR1 SGHRS, CDR2 YFSETQ.

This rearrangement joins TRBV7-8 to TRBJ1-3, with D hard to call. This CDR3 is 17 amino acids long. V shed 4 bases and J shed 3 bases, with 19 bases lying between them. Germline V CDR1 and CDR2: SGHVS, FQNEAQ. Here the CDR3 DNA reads TGTGCCAGCAGCTCATCGGGCGAGGGCGGCCTTGGAAACACCATATATTTT. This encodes CASSSSGEGGLGNTIYF. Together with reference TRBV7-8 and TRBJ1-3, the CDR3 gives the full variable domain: GAGVSQSPRYKVAKRGQDVALRCDPISGHVSLFWYQQALGQGPEFLTYFQNEAQLDKSGLPSDRFFAERPEGSVSTLKIQRTQQEDSAVYLCASSSSGEGGLGNTIYFGEGSWLTVV.

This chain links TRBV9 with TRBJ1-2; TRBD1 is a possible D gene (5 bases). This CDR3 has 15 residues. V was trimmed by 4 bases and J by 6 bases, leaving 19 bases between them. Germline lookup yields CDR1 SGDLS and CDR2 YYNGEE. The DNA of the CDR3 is TGTGCCAGCAGCCCCAGGCCTTGGCAGGGAGATGGCTACACCTTC. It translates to CASSPRPWQGDGYTF.

The CDR3 region has the DNA TGTGCCAGCAGCTCGGCCCCAGCGGGATTCGTTACGCAGTATTTT. It codes for CASSSAPAGFVTQYF. This chain connects TRBV5-6 to TRBJ2-3, with TRBD2 matching over 7 bases. Germline V CDR1 and CDR2: SGHDT, YYEEEE. The CDR3 covers 15 residues. The trim removed 3 bases at V and 8 bases at J, leaving 12 bases unmatched. Full variable domain (outside the CDR3, taken from reference TRBV5-6 and TRBJ2-3): DAGVTQSPTHLIKTRGQQVTLRCSPKSGHDTVSWYQQALGQGPQFIFQYYEEEERQRGNFPDRFSGHQFPNYSSELNVNALLLGDSALYLCASSSAPAGFVTQYFGPGTRLTVL.